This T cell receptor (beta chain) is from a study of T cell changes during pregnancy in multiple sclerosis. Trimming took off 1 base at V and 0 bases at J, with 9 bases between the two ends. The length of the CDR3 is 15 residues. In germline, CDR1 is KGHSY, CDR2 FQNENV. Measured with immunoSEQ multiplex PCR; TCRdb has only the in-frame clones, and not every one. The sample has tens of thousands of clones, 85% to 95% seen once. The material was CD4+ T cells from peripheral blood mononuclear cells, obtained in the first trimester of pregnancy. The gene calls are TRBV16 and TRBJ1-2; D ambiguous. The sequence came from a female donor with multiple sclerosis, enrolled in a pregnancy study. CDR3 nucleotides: TGTGCCAGCAGCCAATTCATAGAGTCTAACTATGGCTACACCTTC. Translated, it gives CASSQFIESNYGYTF.